The next 21 T cell receptor beta chains were all read from a single sample in a study of human versus mouse CDR3 diversity and MHC coevolution (dated by TCRdb to the late 2010s). The library was prepared using the immunoSEQ multiplex PCR assay. TCRdb re-hosts the immuneACCESS table, in-frame sequences only. Its copies lack some clones; in the studies checked, an unresolved V gene accounts for under half of them, and the cause for the rest is not known. This sample lists fewer than 100,000 clones; roughly 93% were detected once. The ten largest make up about 1.5% of the sample. The material sequenced was naive CD4+ T cells from blood. The sample's cell subset or site label, in plain terms: CD45RO-negative CD62L-positive naive CD4 T cells. The source of these receptors is a person aged 30 to 69 in good health.

The rearrangement links TRBV28 to TRBJ2-7; 7 nucleotides align to TRBD1. Germline assignment: CDR1 MDHEN and CDR2 SYDVKM. Trimming cost V 6 bases and J 2 bases; bases outside gene matches: 4. The CDR3 runs 13 residues. The CDR3 DNA sequence: TGTGCCAGCAGGACAGGGAACACCTACGAGCAGTACTTC. Encoded protein: CASRTGNTYEQYF.

This chain connects TRBV27 to TRBJ2-1; D perhaps matches TRBD2 (5 bases). Trimming took off 1 base at V and 0 bases at J, with 13 bases between the two ends. Germline loops: CDR1 MNHEY, CDR2 SMNVEV (reference sequence). This CDR3 is 17 amino acids long. CDR3 protein: CASSLLGGLSSYNEQFF. The CDR3, as DNA: TGTGCCAGCAGTTTATTGGGCGGGTTGAGCTCCTACAATGAGCAGTTCTTC.

The chain joins TRBV6-1 to TRBJ2-7; 11 bases are shared with TRBD1. The ends lost 4 bases at V and 5 bases at J; junction bases unmatched: 1. This CDR3 is built from 13 residues. Germline V lookup: CDR1 MNHNS, CDR2 SASEGT. In nucleotides, the CDR3 is TGTGCCAGCAGTGTGGACAGGGGGCACGAGCAGTACTTC. This codes for CASSVDRGHEQYF.

The rearrangement uses TRBV6-5 and TRBJ2-7; 10 nucleotides align to TRBD2. This CDR3 comprises 14 residues. V lost 5 bases, J lost 3 bases, and 4 bases stayed unmatched. Germline CDR1 and CDR2: MNHEY and SVGAGI. The DNA for the CDR3 is TGTGCCAGCAGTGAGACTAGCGGGTACTACGAGCAGTACTTC. Translating it yields CASSETSGYYEQYF.

The chain recombines TRBV11-2 with TRBJ2-7, with 7 bases lining up with TRBD1. CDR1 and CDR2 from the germline V gene are SGHAT and FQNNGV. This CDR3 contains 15 residues. V was pared by 4 bases and J by 4 bases, with 10 bases of the junction left unmatched. The CDR3 bases are TGTGCCAGCAGCTCCCGACAGGGCCACCAATACGAGCAGTACTTC. This sequence encodes CASSSRQGHQYEQYF.

The V and J genes are TRBV4-1 and TRBJ1-6; maybe TRBD1 (6 bases). The CDR3 loop spans 15 amino acids. Germline assignment: CDR1 MGHRA and CDR2 YSYEKL. V lost 0 bases and J lost 9, with 12 bases in between. DNA for the CDR3: TGCGCCAGCAGCCAAGAGGGGGGGCGCGGTTCACCCCTCCACTTT. It specifies CASSQEGGRGSPLHF.

This chain uses TRBV29-1 with TRBJ2-5; TRBD2 aligns across 10 bases. Germline lookup yields CDR1 SQVTM and CDR2 ANQGSEA. The CDR3 consists of 13 residues. J gave up 5 bases and V 6 bases, and 6 bases lay outside the gene matches. The CDR3 DNA sequence: TGCAGCGTGCTAGCGGGAGCCCTGGAGACCCAGTACTTC. It specifies CSVLAGALETQYF.

This chain links TRBV11-2 with TRBJ1-1; perhaps TRBD1 as D (6 bases). V was pared by 2 bases and J by 3 bases, with 13 bases between. Germline-derived CDR1 and CDR2 are SGHAT and FQNNGV. The CDR3 is 15 residues long. Written as DNA, the CDR3 is TGTGCCAGCAGCTTAATCACAGGGAGGGACACTGAAGCTTTCTTT. It specifies CASSLITGRDTEAFF.

V is TRBV27 and J is TRBJ1-3; no clear D gene. This CDR3 has 14 amino acids. The germline V and J ends were trimmed by 2 bases and 0 bases, with 5 bases remaining between them. Per the germline V gene, CDR1 is MNHEY and CDR2 is SMNVEV (reference sequence). CDR3 amino acids: CASSLSDSGNTIYF. The DNA for the CDR3 is TGTGCCAGCAGTTTAAGCGACTCTGGAAACACCATATATTTT.

The V call is TRBV7-2, the J call TRBJ2-4; a weak D match, TRBD1 (5 bases). The germline V gene has CDR1 SGHTA and CDR2 FQGNSA. The CDR3 totals 13 residues. V was shortened by 4 bases and J by 6 bases, with 10 bases between the two germline ends. The CDR3 protein is CASSSDTRNIQYF. The CDR3 nucleotides read TGTGCCAGCAGCTCGGACACGCGAAACATTCAGTACTTC.

This chain connects TRBV10-3 to TRBJ2-1; no definite D call. Germline CDR1 and CDR2: ENHRY and SYGVKD. The CDR3 has 11 residues. Trimming removed 6 bases at V and 5 bases at J, with 5 bases between. This CDR3 is CAIRQNNEQFF. The DNA of the CDR3 is TGTGCCATCAGACAAAACAATGAGCAGTTCTTC.

A note on this clone: The junction differs from germline at one of its ends, possibly a read error. The V gene is TRBV7-9, the J gene TRBJ1-2, with TRBD1 as a possible D gene (6 bases). The germline V gene encodes CDR1 SEHNR and CDR2 FQNEAQ (reference sequence). This CDR3 spans 13 amino acids. The CDR3 DNA reads as TGTGCCAGCAGCCTACAGGGCCCTTATGGCCACACCTTC. Its protein product is CASSLQGPYGHTF.

The V call is TRBV5-5, the J call TRBJ2-1, with D possibly being TRBD2 (7 bases). This CDR3 has 13 amino acids. CDR1 is SGHKS and CDR2 is YYEKEE in the germline V gene (reference sequence). V was cut by 7 bases and J by 10 bases, with 18 bases left in between. The CDR3 is CASRIMGGGEQFF. As DNA, the CDR3 is TGTGCCAGCCGCATAATGGGAGGGGGGGAGCAGTTCTTC.

The chain uses TRBV5-1 and TRBJ1-6; D gene uncertain. This CDR3 region has 15 residues. Germline V CDR1 and CDR2: SGHRS, YFSETQ. V dropped 1 base and J dropped 5 bases, with 10 bases sitting between them. This chain's CDR3 is CASSLLAENNSPLHF. CDR3 coding DNA: TGCGCCAGCAGCTTGTTGGCTGAAAATAATTCACCCCTCCACTTT.

The CDR3 reads CATYLPRQGANLLGNEQFF. The CDR3 nucleotides are TGTGCCACTTACCTCCCGAGACAGGGGGCGAACCTCCTCGGGAATGAGCAGTTCTTC. The chain has TRBV7-2 and TRBJ2-1; TRBD1 matches 10 bases. Germline V gives CDR1 SGHTA, CDR2 FQGNSA. The CDR3 spans 19 residues. V lost 10 bases to trimming and J lost 7 bases; unmatched junction nucleotides: 25.

V is TRBV15 and J is TRBJ2-7; TRBD2 might be the D (7 bases). The CDR3 consists of 15 residues. The germline gives CDR1 LNHNV, CDR2 YYDKDF (reference sequence). V lost 6 bases and J 0 bases, leaving 15 bases between the germline ends. The CDR3 DNA is TGTGCCACCAGGGCGGGGGCTAGCGGCTCCTACGAGCAGTACTTC. This gives the protein CATRAGASGSYEQYF.

The genes are TRBV18 and TRBJ1-1; D gene unclear. The germline V gene has CDR1 KGHSH and CDR2 LQKENI. The V end was cut by 4 bases, the J end by 3 bases, with 9 bases between. The CDR3 spans 13 residues. The chain's CDR3 is CASSRPGDTEAFF. Written as DNA, the CDR3 is TGTGCCAGCTCACGGCCGGGAGACACTGAAGCTTTCTTT.

The gene calls are TRBV19 and TRBJ1-2; D might be TRBD1 (6 bases). Germline V gives CDR1 LNHDA, CDR2 SQIVND (reference sequence). Trimming shortened V by 2 bases and J by 0 bases, and 7 bases separated the two germline ends. The CDR3 sequence is 14 residues long. The CDR3 protein is CASSIRTANYGYTF. The CDR3 DNA reads TGTGCCAGTAGTATAAGGACAGCTAACTATGGCTACACCTTC.

The chain joins TRBV7-3 to TRBJ2-5; D is ambiguous. The DNA end is more similar to TRBJ2-7, so the J call may be wrong. The CDR3 runs 13 residues. Germline assignment: CDR1 SGHTA and CDR2 FQGTGA. CDR3 loop: CASSANALSEQYF. Here the CDR3 DNA reads TGTGCCAGCAGCGCCAACGCCCTATCCGAGCAGTACTTC.

This chain links TRBV6-5 with TRBJ1-2; perhaps TRBD1 as D (6 bases). The CDR3 is 14 residues long. From germline, CDR1 is MNHEY and CDR2 SVGAGI. Trimming pared 5 bases from V and 4 bases from J, leaving 14 bases between. The DNA of the CDR3 is TGTGCCAGCAGTAAAGGGGGACACCCCTATGGCTACACCTTC. This sequence encodes CASSKGGHPYGYTF.

The rearrangement uses TRBV9 and TRBJ2-5; TRBD2 matches 14 bases. Germline values: CDR1 SGDLS, CDR2 YYNGEE. This CDR3 region has 17 residues. The V gene end was trimmed by 2 bases and the J gene end by 5 bases; junction bases not matched to a gene: 8. CDR3 bases: TGTGCCAGCAGCGTCGGTGGACTAGCGGGAGGATTGGAGACCCAGTACTTC. Encoded protein: CASSVGGLAGGLETQYF.